This T cell receptor beta chain comes out of a study of spatial heterogeneity in lung cancer. The overall study: The donors comprised about 70 untreated early-stage non-small cell lung cancer patients. Within raw reads, each unique TCR and UMI combination appeared on average more than ten times.

Every cDNA TCR molecule received its own unique molecular identifier. From the 5' RACE reads, TCRdb called clonotypes with MiXCR, one entry per CDR3 protein. The sample has more than 95,000 distinct CDR3 sequences; 9% to 15% are singletons. Trimming stripped 4 bases from V and 8 bases from J, with 18 bases between. This CDR3 spans 16 amino acids. CDR1 is SEHNR and CDR2 is FQNEAQ in the germline V gene (reference sequence). Time point noted: blood at routine non-recurrence follow-up after resection. From tumor, nontumor lung or frozen PBMC, whole RNA was taken unsorted for sequencing. The material sequenced was PBMCs, taken at follow-up. The TCR sequence derives from a male donor with early-stage non-small cell lung cancer. The V call is TRBV7-9, the J call TRBJ1-6, with D maybe TRBD1 (5 bases). The CDR3 DNA sequence: TGTGCCAGCAGCTCAGGACGGACGGGGACGGATTCACCCCTCCACTTT. Residues: CASSSGRTGTDSPLHF.